This T cell receptor beta chain was sequenced during a study of blood T cell repertoires in COVID-19. Method: immunoSEQ multiplex PCR; TCRdb's copy keeps in-frame clones and lacks some. The sample carries around 83,000 clones, around 85% recorded once. Germline V CDR1 and CDR2: SGHNT, YENEEA. With 5 bases removed from V and 4 bases from J, the gap between germline ends came to 19 bases. The length of the CDR3 is 16 residues. The chain joins TRBV11-3 to TRBJ2-3; maybe TRBD2 (6 bases). The origin of this receptor is a woman in her 70s with acute or convalescent COVID-19. The sequencing input was peripheral blood. CDR3 DNA: TGTGCCAGCAGCATGGGACTTTTACAAGGCGCAGATACGCAGTATTTT. Translated: CASSMGLLQGADTQYF.